Listed below are T cell receptor beta chains from one sample, sequenced in a study of sequential checkpoint blockade in melanoma. Data came from immunoSEQ multiplex PCR; TCRdb stores just in-frame clones and leaves some out. The sample has over 8,500 clones; 78% are singletons. The sequencing here drew on CD8+ T cells sorted from blood (inferred from file names), taken from a patient given nivolumab and ipilimumab in sequence. Receptors originate from a human donor with melanoma. Both conserved end residues are part of each CDR3. Fields, in order: D gene, J gene, V gene, clone size, CDR3 DNA, CDR3 protein. A D gene is named only where the DNA matches it firmly. Clone size appears in some rows only: once, few, many, or a class for an expanded clone.

>TRBD1|TRBJ2-7|TRBV5-1|-
TGCGCCAGCAGCTTGGCCCGGACAGGGGCCCGCTACGAGCAGTACTTC
CASSLARTGARYEQYF
>-|TRBJ2-7|TRBV28|-
TGTGCCAGCAGTTTATTAGCGAAACGGGAGCAGTACTTC
CASSLLAKREQYF
>TRBD1|TRBJ2-7|TRBV5-5|-
TGTGCCAGCAGCTTGTGGGGGGACAGGGGCTACGAGCAGTACTTC
CASSLWGDRGYEQYF
>TRBD2|TRBJ2-1|TRBV7-2|-
TGTGCCAGCAGCCTCTTAGTCACTAGCGGGGGGGTCAATGAGCAGTTCTTC
CASSLLVTSGGVNEQFF
>TRBD2|TRBJ2-7|TRBV6-1|-
TGTGCCAGCAGTGAACAGGGCGGGAGCTCCTACGAGCAGTACTTC
CASSEQGGSSYEQYF
>-|TRBJ1-5|TRBV7-8|-
TGTGCCAGCAGCTTAGGGGGAGGAGTGGATAGCAATCAGCCCCAGCATTTT
CASSLGGGVDSNQPQHF
>TRBD1|TRBJ2-3|TRBV6-5|-
TGTGCCAGCACCCCACAGGGGGGCACAGATACGCAGTATTTT
CASTPQGGTDTQYF
>TRBD1|TRBJ1-3|TRBV18|few
TGTGCCAGCTCACTCCAGGCCCCAGACAGGGTCTTCGGAAACACCATATATTTT
CASSLQAPDRVFGNTIYF
>TRBD2|TRBJ2-3|TRBV10-1|-
TGCGCCAGCAGCAAAGCGGGACTTAGCACAGATACGCAGTATTTT
CASSKAGLSTDTQYF
>-|TRBJ2-6|TRBV7-9|-
TGTGCCAGCAGCCACGGCTGGAGGCCCGACTCTGGGGCCAACGTCCTGACTTTC
CASSHGWRPDSGANVLTF
>TRBD2|TRBJ2-7|TRBV19|few
TGTGCCAGTAGTATTACTAGCGGGAGCTCCTACGAGCAGTACTTC
CASSITSGSSYEQYF
>TRBD2|TRBJ2-7|TRBV19|-
TGTGCCAGTAGTATTACACTAGCGGGCACCTACGAGCAGTACTTC
CASSITLAGTYEQYF
>TRBD2|TRBJ2-5|TRBV11-3|few
TGTGCCAGCAGTTCCGGACTAGCGGGGGAAGAGACCCAGTACTTC
CASSSGLAGEETQYF
>-|TRBJ2-5|TRBV7-9|-
TGTGCCAGCAGCTTAGGCGGGGCCCAGTACTTC
CASSLGGAQYF
>-|TRBJ1-3|TRBV5-6|-
TGTGCCAGCAGCTTGAATACAGGTGGAAACACCATATATTTT
CASSLNTGGNTIYF
>TRBD2|TRBJ2-1|TRBV19|few
TGTGCCAGTAGTACCGCCGTGCGGGGGGCTGGTGATGAGCAGTTCTTC
CASSTAVRGAGDEQFF
>-|TRBJ2-4|TRBV10-2|-
TGCGCCAGCAGTGAGTCGAGTAGACTCCGAAACATTCAGTACTTC
CASSESSRLRNIQYF
>TRBD2|TRBJ2-5|TRBV29-1|-
TGCAGCGTTGGGACTAGCGGTTTCATGGACTTC
CSVGTSGFMDF
>-|TRBJ1-1|TRBV27|-
TGTGCCAGCAGTTTAAGAATCGGGATGAACACTGAAGCTTTCTTT
CASSLRIGMNTEAFF
>TRBD2|TRBJ2-1|TRBV28|-
TGTGCCAGCAGTTTATATGGCGGGAGCCCTAATTACAATGAGCAGTTCTTC
CASSLYGGSPNYNEQFF
>-|TRBJ1-1|TRBV6-5|-
TGTGCCAGCAGTTGGGGGATGGGGGCAGCCACTGAAGCTTTCTTT
CASSWGMGAATEAFF
>TRBD2|TRBJ2-1|TRBV9|-
TGTGCCAGCAGCTCGGGACTAGCGGGACGGAACAATGAGCAGTTCTTC
CASSSGLAGRNNEQFF
>TRBD2|TRBJ2-3|TRBV7-6|-
TGTGCCAGCAGCCCCGGACTAGCGGGGCGCACAGATACGCAGTATTTT
CASSPGLAGRTDTQYF